Shown below are 31 T cell receptor beta chains from a single sample sequenced in a study of CD8 T cells in Susac syndrome. Random hexamers were used to reverse transcribe the RNA input (0.5 to 1 ug). Via MiXCR, TCRdb re-called the immunoSEQ multiplex PCR reads, giving one row per CDR3 protein. The sample has 95,000 to 150,000 distinct CDR3 sequences, roughly 94% seen once. The sequenced material came from CD8+ T cells from PBMCs. The receptors were gathered from a human donor with Susac syndrome.

V gene TRBV4-3 combines with J gene TRBJ2-7, with D perhaps matching TRBD1 (6 bases). CDR3 length: 18 amino acids. Germline V gives CDR1 LGHNA, CDR2 YSLEER. The germline V and J ends were trimmed by 1 base and 2 bases, with 21 bases remaining between them. Written as DNA, the CDR3 is TGCGCCAGCAGCCAAGGGCCGATAAGGGGGTCGAGCGCCTACGAGCAGTACTTC. This codes for CASSQGPIRGSSAYEQYF.

The chain joins TRBV7-9 to TRBJ2-5; tentative D call: TRBD1 (8 bases). CDR1 and CDR2 (germline): SEHNR, FQNEAQ (reference sequence). This CDR3 has 14 residues. With 5 bases removed from V and 7 bases from J, the gap between germline ends came to 17 bases. The CDR3 here is CASSPSTGEGTQYF. The CDR3 coding sequence is TGTGCCAGCAGCCCATCGACAGGGGAGGGGACCCAGTACTTC.

This clonotype was seen once. The V and J genes are TRBV29-1 and TRBJ2-3; no firm D call. CDR3 size: 12 residues. Germline CDR1 SQVTM, CDR2 ANQGSEA. The V gene lost 6 bases and the J gene lost 6 bases, with 13 bases spanning the gap. The CDR3 sequence: CSVRAEWDTQYF. The DNA of the CDR3 is TGCAGCGTCCGAGCAGAGTGGGATACGCAGTATTTT.

The rearrangement links TRBV7-9 to TRBJ2-7, with D maybe TRBD1 (6 bases). Germline values: CDR1 SEHNR, CDR2 FQNEAQ (reference sequence). The ends were cut back, 0 bases at V and 2 bases at J, with 8 bases in the middle. The CDR3 is made up of 14 amino acids. The CDR3 loop reads CASSLADRPYEQYF. The CDR3 DNA reads TGTGCCAGCAGCTTAGCGGACAGACCCTACGAGCAGTACTTC.

This clonotype was seen more than once but under ten times. J is TRBJ2-6 and V is TRBV13; D is unclear. Germline values: CDR1 PRHDT, CDR2 FYEKMQ (reference sequence). Trimming stripped 3 bases from V and 0 bases from J, with 3 bases between. The CDR3 is made up of 14 amino acids. This CDR3 reads CASSFSSGANVLTF. CDR3 nucleotides: TGTGCCAGCAGCTTTAGCTCTGGGGCCAACGTCCTGACTTTC.

This sequence joins TRBV12-3 or TRBV12-4 and TRBJ1-2, with D possibly being TRBD1 (5 bases). CDR3 length: 14 amino acids. The V and J ends lost 5 bases and 5 bases respectively, with 15 bases between them. For the CDR3, the DNA is TGTGCCAGCAGTCCCGGGACGGGAGGGTATGGCTACACCTTC. Translation gives CASSPGTGGYGYTF.

The chain links TRBV7-8 to TRBJ2-3; 8 bases fit TRBD2. V was clipped by 3 bases and J by 5 bases; unmatched bases: 10. Germline assignment: CDR1 SGHVS and CDR2 FQNEAQ. The CDR3 has 16 residues. DNA for the CDR3: TGTGCCAGCAGCTTTCTAGCGGGTACTGAGGGAGATACGCAGTATTTT. Protein sequence: CASSFLAGTEGDTQYF.

The V gene is TRBV19, the J gene TRBJ2-4; D is undetermined. Germline loops: CDR1 LNHDA, CDR2 SQIVND (reference sequence). This CDR3 has 16 residues. Trimming removed 3 bases at V and 0 bases at J, with 12 bases between. CDR3 DNA: TGTGCCAGTAGTATGCCCGCGGACCCAGCCAAAAACATTCAGTACTTC. Its protein is CASSMPADPAKNIQYF.

The chain recombines TRBV7-9 with TRBJ1-2; tentative D call: TRBD1 (5 bases). Germline CDR1 and CDR2: SEHNR and FQNEAQ (reference sequence). CDR3 length: 15 amino acids. V was shortened by 1 base and J by 0 bases, with 9 bases between the two germline ends. In DNA form, the CDR3 reads TGTGCCAGCAGCTTAGAGCAGGGAGCTAACTATGGCTACACCTTC. Translation: CASSLEQGANYGYTF.

For the CDR3, the DNA is TGTGCCTGGAGTGGTATTCGGAGGGTTGAAGCTTTCTTT. The encoded protein is CAWSGIRRVEAFF. The chain couples TRBV30 to TRBJ1-1; no firm D call. This CDR3 comprises 13 residues. V gave up 1 base and J gave up 7 bases, with 13 bases separating them. Looked up from germline, CDR1 is GTSNPN and CDR2 is SVGIG (reference sequence).

This sequence joins TRBV5-4 and TRBJ2-2; D is possibly TRBD1 or TRBD2 (5 bases each). CDR1 and CDR2 from the germline V gene are SGHNT and YYREEE (reference sequence). The CDR3 runs to 15 residues. Trimming took 5 bases from V and 3 from J, leaving 14 bases between them. The CDR3 region is CASSSSGTYTGELFF. The CDR3 DNA sequence: TGTGCCAGCAGTTCATCCGGGACGTACACCGGGGAGCTGTTTTTT.

This chain connects TRBV5-6 to TRBJ1-2; 8 positions agree with TRBD1. Trimming removed 0 bases from V and 4 bases from J; junction bases left unmatched: 8. CDR1 is SGHDT, CDR2 YYEEEE, per germline. The CDR3 totals 16 residues. CDR3 sequence: CASSLGGQGISYGYTF. The DNA of the CDR3 is TGTGCCAGCAGCTTGGGAGGACAGGGAATTTCCTATGGCTACACCTTC.

The genes are TRBV11-2 and TRBJ2-7, with D perhaps matching TRBD1 (8 bases). CDR3 length equals 14 residues. The V and J ends lost 4 bases and 9 bases respectively, with 19 bases between them. CDR1 and CDR2 (germline): SGHAT, FQNNGV. Written as DNA, the CDR3 is TGTGCCAGCAGCTCCCCGGACAGGGAGGGAGGGCAGTACTTC. Its protein is CASSSPDREGGQYF.

The chain recombines TRBV11-2 with TRBJ2-7, with 7 bases matching TRBD1. V trimming: 4 bases; J trimming: 5 bases; junction bases outside the gene matches: 2. CDR3 length: 12 residues. Germline V gene sequence: CDR1 SGHAT, CDR2 FQNNGV. The CDR3 sequence: CASSSTGNEQYF. The CDR3 nucleotides are TGTGCCAGCAGCTCGACAGGGAACGAGCAGTACTTC.

The gene calls are TRBV4-1 and TRBJ1-1; D gene uncertain. V was cut by 4 bases and J by 1 base, with 13 bases left in between. Germline CDR1 is MGHRA and CDR2 is YSYEKL. The CDR3 contains 15 residues. The CDR3 region is CASSPDPSGNTEAFF. For the CDR3, the DNA is TGCGCCAGCAGCCCTGACCCCTCGGGGAACACTGAAGCTTTCTTT.

This sequence joins TRBV6-5 and TRBJ1-5; D possibly corresponds to TRBD1 (6 bases). CDR1 is MNHEY, CDR2 SVGAGI, per germline. This CDR3 contains 15 residues. The V end was cut by 0 bases, the J end by 5 bases, with 11 bases between. The CDR3 bases are TGTGCCAGCAGTTACTCGACAGGAGTGGATCAGCCCCAGCATTTT. Translating it yields CASSYSTGVDQPQHF.

This chain links TRBV5-6 with TRBJ2-5; the D gene is possibly TRBD2 (5 bases). There are 15 residues in the CDR3. V lost 1 base and J lost 2, with 12 bases in between. The germline V gene encodes CDR1 SGHDT and CDR2 YYEEEE. The CDR3: CASSLLSSSQETQYF. The CDR3 DNA reads as TGTGCCAGCAGCTTGTTGTCTAGCTCACAAGAGACCCAGTACTTC.

This chain connects TRBV9 to TRBJ2-5; TRBD2 is a possible D gene (7 bases). Trimming shortened V by 3 bases and J by 5 bases, and 20 bases separated the two germline ends. Germline V gene data show CDR1 as SGDLS and CDR2 as YYNGEE. The length of the CDR3 is 16 residues. CDR3 sequence (DNA): TGTGCCAGCAGCGAGGGGGGTAGCGGGCCTCGGGAGACCCAGTACTTC. As protein: CASSEGGSGPRETQYF.

The chain is built from TRBV13 and TRBJ2-7, with D unresolved. V lost 5 bases and J 3 bases, leaving 11 bases between the germline ends. The CDR3 has 13 amino acids. CDR1 and CDR2 from the germline V gene are PRHDT and FYEKMQ (reference sequence). CDR3 in DNA: TGTGCCAGCAGCCCCCAGAGTGGCTACGAGCAGTACTTC. Its translation is CASSPQSGYEQYF.

V usage is TRBV20-1 and J usage is TRBJ1-5; 12 nucleotides line up with TRBD1. J gave up 7 bases and V 6 bases, and 7 bases lay outside the gene matches. Germline CDR1 reads DFQATT; CDR2 reads SNEGSKA (reference sequence). This CDR3 region has 14 residues. For the CDR3, the DNA is TGCAGTGCAGGGGACAGGGGGCTTTGGCAGCCCCAGCATTTT. Its translation: CSAGDRGLWQPQHF.

The chain links TRBV7-9 to TRBJ1-6; 10 bases are shared with TRBD1. The CDR3 consists of 14 residues. Germline CDR1 is SEHNR and CDR2 is FQNEAQ (reference sequence). V shed 8 bases and J 8 bases; nucleotides not matched to a gene: 6. CDR3 region: CASHPTGGDSPLHF. CDR3 sequence (DNA): TGTGCCAGCCACCCGACAGGGGGCGATTCACCCCTCCACTTT.

The V call is TRBV29-1, the J call TRBJ1-2, with 7 bases identical to TRBD1. Per the germline V gene, CDR1 is SQVTM and CDR2 is ANQGSEA. Unmatched junction bases numbered 10, after V lost 5 bases and J lost 7 bases. This CDR3 has 13 residues. The CDR3 sequence: CSVLTGNQGGYTF. The DNA of the CDR3 is TGCAGCGTTTTGACAGGGAACCAGGGTGGCTACACCTTC.

The sample holds many counts of this clonotype. The rearrangement uses TRBV13 and TRBJ2-3; D is undetermined. This CDR3 is built from 11 residues. The V gene's germline CDR1 is PRHDT and CDR2 FYEKMQ (reference sequence). Deletions cut 6 bases from V and 5 bases from J, with 6 bases between. The CDR3 DNA reads TGTGCCAGCAGTGACGGAGATACGCAGTATTTT. Amino acids: CASSDGDTQYF.

This sequence joins TRBV29-1 and TRBJ2-5; 10 bases match TRBD2. V shed 5 bases, J shed 1 base, and the junction held 7 bases outside the gene matches. Germline V lookup: CDR1 SQVTM, CDR2 ANQGSEA. CDR3 length: 15 amino acids. The CDR3 reads CSVRPSGGTQETQYF. CDR3 DNA sequence: TGCAGCGTTCGACCTAGCGGGGGAACCCAAGAGACCCAGTACTTC.

The rearrangement joins TRBV29-1 to TRBJ2-7, with 7 bases lining up with TRBD2. The CDR3 covers 14 residues. J lost 4 bases, V lost 0 bases, and 6 bases had no gene match. CDR1 SQVTM and CDR2 ANQGSEA come from the germline V gene. The CDR3 protein is CSVEELGGEYEQYF. The CDR3 region has the DNA TGCAGCGTTGAAGAGTTGGGGGGGGAGTACGAGCAGTACTTC.

The J gene is TRBJ2-5, the V gene TRBV9, with D perhaps matching TRBD1 or TRBD2 (5 bases each). The CDR3 contains 15 residues. Germline lookup yields CDR1 SGDLS and CDR2 YYNGEE. Deletions cut 3 bases from V and 0 bases from J, with 12 bases between. The CDR3 DNA reads TGTGCCAGCAGCGAGTGGGACCTGTACCAAGAGACCCAGTACTTC. It yields the protein CASSEWDLYQETQYF.

The chain is built from TRBV25-1 and TRBJ1-1; D is ambiguous. This CDR3 is built from 18 residues. Germline loops: CDR1 MGHDK, CDR2 SYGVNS. Trimming pared 0 bases from V and 4 bases from J, leaving 21 bases between. CDR3 region: CASSEYFRIEGTSTEAFF. The CDR3 nucleotides are TGTGCCAGCAGTGAATATTTCCGGATCGAGGGCACGAGCACTGAAGCTTTCTTT. The variable domain in full, completed from reference TRBV25-1 and TRBJ1-1, reads EADIYQTPRYLVIGTGKKITLECSQTMGHDKMYWYQQDPGMELHLIHYSYGVNSTEKGDLSSESTVSRIRTEHFPLTLESARPSHTSQYLCASSEYFRIEGTSTEAFFGQGTRLTVV.

In this sample, this clonotype turned up once. The CDR3 region has the DNA TGCAGCGTCCTCGACAGGGTGACGGCCAAAAACATTCAGTACTTC. Its protein is CSVLDRVTAKNIQYF. The chain is built from TRBV29-1 and TRBJ2-4; 7 bases map to TRBD1. The CDR3 runs 15 residues. V was pared by 6 bases and J by 1 base, with 9 bases of the junction left unmatched. Germline loops: CDR1 SQVTM, CDR2 ANQGSEA.

The rearrangement uses TRBV13 and TRBJ2-3, with D maybe TRBD2 (6 bases). This CDR3 is built from 14 residues. CDR1 is PRHDT, CDR2 FYEKMQ, per germline (reference sequence). Trimming stripped 5 bases from V and 2 bases from J, with 11 bases between. CDR3 coding DNA: TGTGCCAGCAGCCTTGGGACTTCCACAGATACGCAGTATTTT. Encoded protein: CASSLGTSTDTQYF.

The chain employs TRBV5-5 and TRBJ1-1; D not resolved. The CDR3 consists of 14 residues. Germline values: CDR1 SGHKS, CDR2 YYEKEE (reference sequence). V gave up 2 bases and J gave up 0 bases, with 8 bases separating them. The CDR3 DNA sequence: TGTGCCAGCAGCTTCGAACATCTGAACACTGAAGCTTTCTTT. Its protein is CASSFEHLNTEAFF. Variable domain in full (rest from reference TRBV5-5 and TRBJ1-1): DAGVTQSPTHLIKTRGQQVTLRCSPISGHKSVSWYQQVLGQGPQFIFQYYEKEERGRGNFPDRFSARQFPNYSSELNVNALLLGDSALYLCASSFEHLNTEAFFGQGTRLTVV.

The V and J genes are TRBV20-1 and TRBJ2-4; D is unresolved. The CDR3 sequence is 13 residues long. Germline CDR1 DFQATT, CDR2 SNEGSKA (reference sequence). Deletions cut 5 bases from V and 0 bases from J, with 8 bases between. CDR3 coding DNA: TGCAGTGCTGTAACAGAAGCCAAAAACATTCAGTACTTC. It encodes CSAVTEAKNIQYF.